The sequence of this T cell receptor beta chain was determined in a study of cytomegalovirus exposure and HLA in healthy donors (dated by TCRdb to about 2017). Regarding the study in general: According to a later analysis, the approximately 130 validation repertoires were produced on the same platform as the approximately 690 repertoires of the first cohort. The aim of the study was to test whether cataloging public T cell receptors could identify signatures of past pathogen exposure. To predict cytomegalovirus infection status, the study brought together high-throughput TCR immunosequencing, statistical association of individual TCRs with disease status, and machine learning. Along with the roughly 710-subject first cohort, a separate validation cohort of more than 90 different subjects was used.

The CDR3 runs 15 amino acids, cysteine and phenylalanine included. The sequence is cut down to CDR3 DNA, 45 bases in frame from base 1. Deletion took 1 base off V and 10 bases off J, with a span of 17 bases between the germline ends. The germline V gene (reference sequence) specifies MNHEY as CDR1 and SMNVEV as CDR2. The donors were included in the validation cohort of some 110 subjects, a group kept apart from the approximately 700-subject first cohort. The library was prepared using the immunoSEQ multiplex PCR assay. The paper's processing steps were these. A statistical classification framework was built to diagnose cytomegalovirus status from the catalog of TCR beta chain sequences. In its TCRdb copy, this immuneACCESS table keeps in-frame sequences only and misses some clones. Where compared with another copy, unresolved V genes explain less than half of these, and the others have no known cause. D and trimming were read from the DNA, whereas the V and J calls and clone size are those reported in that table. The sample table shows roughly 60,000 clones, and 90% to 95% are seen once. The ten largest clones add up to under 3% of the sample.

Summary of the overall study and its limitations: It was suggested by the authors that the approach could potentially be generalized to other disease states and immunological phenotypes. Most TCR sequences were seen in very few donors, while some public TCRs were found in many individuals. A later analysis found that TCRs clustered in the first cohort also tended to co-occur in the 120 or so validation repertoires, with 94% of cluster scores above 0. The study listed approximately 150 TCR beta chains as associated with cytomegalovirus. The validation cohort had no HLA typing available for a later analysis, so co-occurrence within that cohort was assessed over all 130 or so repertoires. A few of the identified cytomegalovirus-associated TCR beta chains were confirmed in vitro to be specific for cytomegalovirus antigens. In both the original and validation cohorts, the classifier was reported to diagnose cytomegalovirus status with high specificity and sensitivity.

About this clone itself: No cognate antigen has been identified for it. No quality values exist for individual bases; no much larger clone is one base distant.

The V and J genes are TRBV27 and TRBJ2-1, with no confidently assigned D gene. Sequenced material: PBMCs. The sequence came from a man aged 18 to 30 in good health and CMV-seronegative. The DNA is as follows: TGTGCCAGCAGTTTATTAGCCTTATCGGGTCAGGAGCAGTTCTTC. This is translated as CASSLLALSGQEQFF.